This TCR beta chain was recorded in a study of cytomegalovirus exposure and HLA in healthy donors. Overall study findings and caveats: TCR sequences were mostly rare, though some public TCRs occurred in many donors. A later analysis linked some 17,000 TCR beta sequences to HLA alleles at 0.05 false discovery rate.

A word on this clone: No antigen is known for it.

V lost 2 bases, J lost 4 bases, and 11 bases lay in between. This CDR3 has 14 amino acids. Per germline, CDR1 SNHLY and CDR2 FYNNEI. Researchers ran the PCR with 60 Vbeta and 13 Jbeta primers. Clones were sequenced by immunoSEQ multiplex PCR, and TCRdb holds only the in-frame ones, with some missing. This repertoire comprises 190,000 or so clones; its ten largest clones make up 0.7% to 0.8%. The clonotype originates from a boy between 10 and 17 years old in good health and CMV-seronegative. The sample taken for sequencing was PBMCs. The V call is TRBV2, the J call TRBJ1-2; D is unresolved. This CDR3 reads CASSEQASPYGYTF. The CDR3 DNA reads as TGTGCCAGCAGTGAACAGGCGTCCCCCTATGGCTACACCTTC.